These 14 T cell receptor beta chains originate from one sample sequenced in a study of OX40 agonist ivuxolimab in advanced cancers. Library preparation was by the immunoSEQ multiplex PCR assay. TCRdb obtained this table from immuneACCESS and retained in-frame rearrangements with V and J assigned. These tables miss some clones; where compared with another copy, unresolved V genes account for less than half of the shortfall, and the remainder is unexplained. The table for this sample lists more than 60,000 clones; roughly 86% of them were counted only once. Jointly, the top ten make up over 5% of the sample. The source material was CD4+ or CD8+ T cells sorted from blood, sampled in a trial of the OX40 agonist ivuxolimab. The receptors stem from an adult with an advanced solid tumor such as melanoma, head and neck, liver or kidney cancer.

This CDR3 is CASSLSAGGAFF. CDR3 DNA sequence: TGTGCCAGCAGTTTGAGCGCTGGAGGAGCTTTCTTT. This chain links TRBV28 with TRBJ1-1; D ambiguous. Trimming left V 3 bases short and J 10 bases short, with 12 bases between. The CDR3 totals 12 residues. CDR1 is MDHEN, CDR2 SYDVKM, per germline.

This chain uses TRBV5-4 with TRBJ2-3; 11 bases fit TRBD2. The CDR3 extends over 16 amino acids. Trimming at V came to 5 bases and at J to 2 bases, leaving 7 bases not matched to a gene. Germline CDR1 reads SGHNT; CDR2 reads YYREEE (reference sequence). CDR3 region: CASRMTSGAFTDTQYF. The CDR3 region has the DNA TGTGCCAGCAGGATGACTAGCGGGGCCTTCACAGATACGCAGTATTTT.

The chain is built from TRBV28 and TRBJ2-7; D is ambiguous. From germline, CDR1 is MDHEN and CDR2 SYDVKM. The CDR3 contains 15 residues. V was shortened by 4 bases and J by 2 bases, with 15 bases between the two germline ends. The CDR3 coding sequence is TGTGCCAGCAGTTCCCTACGCGTGAAAGCCTACGAGCAGTACTTC. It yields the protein CASSSLRVKAYEQYF.

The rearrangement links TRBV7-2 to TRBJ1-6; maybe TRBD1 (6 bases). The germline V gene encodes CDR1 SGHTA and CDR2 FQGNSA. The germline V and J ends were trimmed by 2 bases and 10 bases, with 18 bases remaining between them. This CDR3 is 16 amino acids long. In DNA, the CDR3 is TGTGCCAGCAGCTTACTTGGGGGGGCGGCAGGATCACCCCTCCACTTT. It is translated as CASSLLGGAAGSPLHF.

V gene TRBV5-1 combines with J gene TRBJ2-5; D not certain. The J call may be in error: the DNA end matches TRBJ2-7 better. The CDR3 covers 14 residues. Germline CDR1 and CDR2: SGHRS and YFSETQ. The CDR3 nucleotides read TGCGCCAGCAGCTTGGCGCTCAGAACCTACGAGCAGTACTTC. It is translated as CASSLALRTYEQYF.

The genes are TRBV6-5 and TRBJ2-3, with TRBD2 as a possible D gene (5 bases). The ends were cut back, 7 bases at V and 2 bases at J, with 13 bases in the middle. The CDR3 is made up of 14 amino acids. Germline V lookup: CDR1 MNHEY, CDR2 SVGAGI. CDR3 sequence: CASTRLRDTDTQYF. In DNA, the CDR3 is TGTGCCAGCACGCGACTACGGGACACAGATACGCAGTATTTT.

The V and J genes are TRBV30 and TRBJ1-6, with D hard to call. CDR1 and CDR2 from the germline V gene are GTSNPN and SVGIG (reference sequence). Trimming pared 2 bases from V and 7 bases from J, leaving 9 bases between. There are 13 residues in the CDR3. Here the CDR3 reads CAWSSTWNSPLHF. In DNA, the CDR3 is TGTGCCTGGAGTTCAACGTGGAATTCACCCCTCCACTTT.

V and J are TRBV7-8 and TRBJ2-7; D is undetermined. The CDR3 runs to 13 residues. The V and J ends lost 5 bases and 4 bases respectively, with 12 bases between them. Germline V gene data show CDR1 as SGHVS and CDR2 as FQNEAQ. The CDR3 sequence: CASSQYSHYEQYF. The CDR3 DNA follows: TGTGCCAGCAGCCAATACTCGCATTACGAGCAGTACTTC.

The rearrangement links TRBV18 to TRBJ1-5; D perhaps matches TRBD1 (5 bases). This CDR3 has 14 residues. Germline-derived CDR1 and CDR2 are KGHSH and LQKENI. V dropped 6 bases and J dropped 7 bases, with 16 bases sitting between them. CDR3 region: CASSPRQTPQPQHF. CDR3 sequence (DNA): TGTGCCAGCTCCCCCAGACAGACTCCCCAGCCCCAGCATTTT.

CDR3 loop: CAWSGWDRGTEAFF. The CDR3 DNA follows: TGTGCCTGGAGTGGCTGGGACAGGGGCACTGAAGCTTTCTTT. The chain is built from TRBV30 and TRBJ1-1, with 10 bases that match TRBD1. The CDR3 extends over 14 amino acids. Germline-derived CDR1 and CDR2 are GTSNPN and SVGIG (reference sequence). The ends lost 1 base at V and 4 bases at J; junction bases unmatched: 3.

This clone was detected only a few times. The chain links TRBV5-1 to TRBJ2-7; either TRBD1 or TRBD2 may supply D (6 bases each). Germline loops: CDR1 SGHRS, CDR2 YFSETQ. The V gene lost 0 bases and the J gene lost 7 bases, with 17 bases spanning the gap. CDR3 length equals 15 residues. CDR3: CASSLAVGGSSEQYF. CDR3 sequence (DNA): TGCGCCAGCAGCTTGGCCGTAGGGGGGTCAAGTGAGCAGTACTTC.

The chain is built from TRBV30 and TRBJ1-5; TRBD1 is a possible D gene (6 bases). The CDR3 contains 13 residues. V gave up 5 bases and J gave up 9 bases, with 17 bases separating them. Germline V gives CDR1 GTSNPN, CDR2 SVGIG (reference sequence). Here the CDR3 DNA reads TGTGCCTGGGGGAGGCAGGGGAGAGGGCCCCAGCATTTT. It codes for CAWGRQGRGPQHF.

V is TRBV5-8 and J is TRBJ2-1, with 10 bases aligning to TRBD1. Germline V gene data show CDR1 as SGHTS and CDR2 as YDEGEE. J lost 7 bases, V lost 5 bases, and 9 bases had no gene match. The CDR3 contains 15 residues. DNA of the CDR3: TGTGCCAGCAGGGCCGGGACAGGGGTTGAAAATGAGCAGTTCTTC. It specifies CASRAGTGVENEQFF. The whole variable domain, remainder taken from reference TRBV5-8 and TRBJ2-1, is EAGVTQSPTHLIKTRGQQATLRCSPISGHTSVYWYQQALGLGLQFLLWYDEGEERNRGNFPPRFSGRQFPNYSSELNVNALELEDSALYLCASRAGTGVENEQFFGPGTRLTVL.

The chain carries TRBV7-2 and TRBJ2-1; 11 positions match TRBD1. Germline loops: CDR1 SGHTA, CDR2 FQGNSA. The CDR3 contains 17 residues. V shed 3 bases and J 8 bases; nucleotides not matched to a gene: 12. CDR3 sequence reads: CASSFYGAGTGGDEQFF. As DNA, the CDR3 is TGTGCCAGCAGCTTCTATGGCGCGGGGACAGGGGGGGATGAGCAGTTCTTC.